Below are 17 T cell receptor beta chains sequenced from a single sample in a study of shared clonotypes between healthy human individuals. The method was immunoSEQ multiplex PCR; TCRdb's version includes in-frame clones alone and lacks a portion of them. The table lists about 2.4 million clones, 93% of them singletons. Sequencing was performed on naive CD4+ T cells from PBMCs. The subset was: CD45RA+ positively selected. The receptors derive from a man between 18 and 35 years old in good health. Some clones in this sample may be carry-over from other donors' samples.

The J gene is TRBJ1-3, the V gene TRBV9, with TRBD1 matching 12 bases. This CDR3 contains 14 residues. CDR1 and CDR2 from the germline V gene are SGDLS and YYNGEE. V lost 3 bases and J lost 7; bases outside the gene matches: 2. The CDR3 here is CASSEGQGANTIYF. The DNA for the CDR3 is TGTGCCAGCAGCGAGGGACAGGGGGCGAACACCATATATTTT.

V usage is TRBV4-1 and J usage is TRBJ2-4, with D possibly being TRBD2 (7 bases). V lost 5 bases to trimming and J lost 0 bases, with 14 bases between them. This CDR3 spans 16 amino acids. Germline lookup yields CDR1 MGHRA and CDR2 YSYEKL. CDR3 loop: CASSVGGGLAKNIQYF. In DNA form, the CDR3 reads TGCGCCAGCAGCGTTGGGGGGGGCCTAGCCAAAAACATTCAGTACTTC.

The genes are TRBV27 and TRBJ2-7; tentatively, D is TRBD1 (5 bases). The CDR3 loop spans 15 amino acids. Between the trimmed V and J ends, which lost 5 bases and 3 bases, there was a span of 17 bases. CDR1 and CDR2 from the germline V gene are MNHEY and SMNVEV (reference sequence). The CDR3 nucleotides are TGTGCCAGCAGTCCAGGGTTGATGGTAGGCTACGAGCAGTACTTC. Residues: CASSPGLMVGYEQYF.

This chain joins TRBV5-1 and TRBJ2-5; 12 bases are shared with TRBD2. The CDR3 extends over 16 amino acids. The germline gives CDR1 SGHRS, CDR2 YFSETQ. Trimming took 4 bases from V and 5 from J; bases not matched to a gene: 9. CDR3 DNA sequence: TGCGCCAGCAGCGCCGGACTAGCGGGACCTGGGGAGACCCAGTACTTC. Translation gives CASSAGLAGPGETQYF. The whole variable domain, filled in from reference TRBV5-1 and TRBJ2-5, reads KAGVTQTPRYLIKTRGQQVTLSCSPISGHRSVSWYQQTPGQGLQFLFEYFSETQRNKGNFPGRFSGRQFSNSRSEMNVSTLELGDSALYLCASSAGLAGPGETQYFGPGTRLLVL.

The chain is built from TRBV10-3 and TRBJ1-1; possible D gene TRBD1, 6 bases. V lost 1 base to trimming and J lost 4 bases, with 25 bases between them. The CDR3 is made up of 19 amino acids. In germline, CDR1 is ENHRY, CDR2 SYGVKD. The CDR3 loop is CAISEFIQGFRIRSTEAFF. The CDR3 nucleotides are TGTGCCATCAGTGAGTTCATACAGGGATTTAGGATACGGAGCACTGAAGCTTTCTTT.

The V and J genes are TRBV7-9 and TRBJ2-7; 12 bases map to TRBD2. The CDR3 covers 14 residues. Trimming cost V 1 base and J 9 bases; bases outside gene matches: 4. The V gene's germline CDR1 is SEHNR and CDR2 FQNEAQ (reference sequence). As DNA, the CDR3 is TGTGCCAGCAGCTTAGGACTAGCGGGAGCAAGGCAGTACTTC. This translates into CASSLGLAGARQYF.

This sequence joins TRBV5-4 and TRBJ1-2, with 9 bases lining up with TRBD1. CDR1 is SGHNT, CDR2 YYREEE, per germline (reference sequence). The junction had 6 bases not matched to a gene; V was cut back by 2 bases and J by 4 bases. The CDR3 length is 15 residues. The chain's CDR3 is CASSFGTGRFYGYTF. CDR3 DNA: TGTGCCAGCAGCTTCGGGACAGGGCGCTTCTATGGCTACACCTTC.

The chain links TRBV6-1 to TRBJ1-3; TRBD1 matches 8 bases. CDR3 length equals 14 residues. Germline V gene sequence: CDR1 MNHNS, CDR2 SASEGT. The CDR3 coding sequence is TGTGCTTATTCCGCAGGGGGCACTGGAAACACCATATATTTT. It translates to CAYSAGGTGNTIYF.

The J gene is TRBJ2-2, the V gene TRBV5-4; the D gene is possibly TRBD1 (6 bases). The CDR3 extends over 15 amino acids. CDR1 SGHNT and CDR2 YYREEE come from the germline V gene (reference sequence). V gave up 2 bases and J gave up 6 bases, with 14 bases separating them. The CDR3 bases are TGTGCCAGCAGCTTAGGACAGCCAGCCCCCGGGGAGCTGTTTTTT. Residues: CASSLGQPAPGELFF.

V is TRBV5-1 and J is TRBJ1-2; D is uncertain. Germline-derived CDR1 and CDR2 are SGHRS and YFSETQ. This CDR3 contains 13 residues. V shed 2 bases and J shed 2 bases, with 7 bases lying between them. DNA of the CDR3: TGCGCCAGCAGCTTAGGCAACAACTATGGCTACACCTTC. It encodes CASSLGNNYGYTF.

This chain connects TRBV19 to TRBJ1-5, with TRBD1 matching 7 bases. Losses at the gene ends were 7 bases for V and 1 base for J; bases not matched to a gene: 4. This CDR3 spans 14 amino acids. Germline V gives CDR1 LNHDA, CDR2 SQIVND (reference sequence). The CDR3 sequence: CASNRGSSNQPQHF. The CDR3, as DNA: TGTGCCAGTAACAGGGGATCAAGCAATCAGCCCCAGCATTTT.

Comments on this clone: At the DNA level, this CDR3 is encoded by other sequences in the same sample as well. The CDR3 spells CASSQDPGGSYEQYF. CDR3 coding DNA: TGCGCCAGCAGCCAAGACCCGGGGGGGTCCTACGAGCAGTACTTC. The gene calls are TRBV4-1 and TRBJ2-7; 8 nucleotides line up with TRBD2. Germline-derived CDR1 and CDR2 are MGHRA and YSYEKL. The length of the CDR3 is 15 residues. J was trimmed by 1 base and V by 0 bases; bases with no gene match: 2.

CDR3 amino acids: CASIRRGYGSFSGRAAYNEQFF. The CDR3 DNA sequence: TGTGCCAGCATTCGAAGGGGCTACGGTTCGTTTAGCGGGAGGGCCGCCTACAATGAGCAGTTCTTC. The rearrangement links TRBV27 to TRBJ2-1; 11 bases line up with TRBD2. J lost 2 bases, V lost 7 bases, and 25 bases had no gene match. From germline, CDR1 is MNHEY and CDR2 SMNVEV (reference sequence). CDR3 length: 22 amino acids.

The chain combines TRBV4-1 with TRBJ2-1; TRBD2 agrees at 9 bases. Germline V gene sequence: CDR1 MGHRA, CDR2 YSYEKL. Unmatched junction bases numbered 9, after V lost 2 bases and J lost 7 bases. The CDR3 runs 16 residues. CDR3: CASSQPGLAGQNEQFF. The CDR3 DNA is TGCGCCAGCAGCCAACCCGGTCTAGCGGGACAGAATGAGCAGTTCTTC.

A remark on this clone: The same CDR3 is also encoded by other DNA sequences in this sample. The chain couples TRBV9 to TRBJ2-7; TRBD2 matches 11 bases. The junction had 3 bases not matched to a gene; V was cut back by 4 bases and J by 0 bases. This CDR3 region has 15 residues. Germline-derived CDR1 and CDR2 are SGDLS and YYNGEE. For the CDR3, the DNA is TGTGCCAGCAGCCCTGGGACTAGCGGCTCCTACGAGCAGTACTTC. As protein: CASSPGTSGSYEQYF.

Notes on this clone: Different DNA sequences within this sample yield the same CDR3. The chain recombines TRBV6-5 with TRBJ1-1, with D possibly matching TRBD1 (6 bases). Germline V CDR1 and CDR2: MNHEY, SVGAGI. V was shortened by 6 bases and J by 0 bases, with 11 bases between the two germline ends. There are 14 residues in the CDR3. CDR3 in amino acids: CASRYRALNTEAFF. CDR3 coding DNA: TGTGCCAGCAGGTACAGGGCCTTGAACACTGAAGCTTTCTTT.

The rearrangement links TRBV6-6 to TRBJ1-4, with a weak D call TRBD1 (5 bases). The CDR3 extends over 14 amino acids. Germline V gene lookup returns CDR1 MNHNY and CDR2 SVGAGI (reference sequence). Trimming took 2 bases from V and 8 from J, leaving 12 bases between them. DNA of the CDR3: TGTGCCAGCAGTTACGGGCAGGGTGACGAAAAACTGTTTTTT. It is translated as CASSYGQGDEKLFF.